One TCR beta chain is described in this entry. Its antigen is unknown. This sample is part of a study of blood T cells in healthy people across ages. Study results and limitations: Using unsorted PBMCs precluded a conclusive naive versus antigen-experienced comparison. Higher diversity, along with more naive CD4+ cells, distinguished long-lived donors from aged donors.

A second PCR of about 7 to 12 cycles used a sample-barcoded 5' primer and a J-beta primer mix. TCRdb re-called the 5' RACE reads with MiXCR, one entry per CDR3 protein. The repertoire holds around 1.5 million distinct CDR3 sequences, with roughly 45% as singletons. This sequence was found in a young woman in good health. The material sequenced was blood.

CDR3 DNA: TGTGCCAGCAGCCCGTTCTTAGGGACAGGGTGGACCGGGGAGCTGTTTTTT. It translates to CASSPFLGTGWTGELFF. The rearrangement uses TRBV6-2 or TRBV6-3 and TRBJ2-2; TRBD1 matches at 9 bases. Germline loops: CDR1 MNHEY, CDR2 SVGEGT. This CDR3 comprises 17 residues. After removal of 6 bases from V and 5 bases from J, the junction contained 13 bases not matched to a gene.